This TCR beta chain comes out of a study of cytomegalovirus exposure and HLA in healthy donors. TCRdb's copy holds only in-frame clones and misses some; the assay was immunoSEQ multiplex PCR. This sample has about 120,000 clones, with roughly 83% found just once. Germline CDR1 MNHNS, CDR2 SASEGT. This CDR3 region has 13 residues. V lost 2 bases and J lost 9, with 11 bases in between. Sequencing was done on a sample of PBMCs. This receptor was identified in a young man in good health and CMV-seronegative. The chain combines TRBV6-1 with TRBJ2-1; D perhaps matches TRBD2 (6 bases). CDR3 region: CASSEWGVSEQFF. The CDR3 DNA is TGTGCCAGCAGTGAATGGGGGGTATCTGAGCAGTTCTTC.